These T cell receptor beta chains were read from a single sample in a study of cytomegalovirus exposure and HLA in healthy donors. Only in-frame clones appear in the TCRdb table, and some are missing; sequencing was by immunoSEQ multiplex PCR. The sample lists roughly 130,000 clones; 75% to 85% were seen once. The sample was PBMCs. These receptors all come from a middle-aged man in good health and CMV-seronegative. CDR3s include the opening cysteine and the closing phenylalanine or tryptophan. A D gene is named only where the DNA matches it firmly. Only part of the rows carry a size: once, few, many, or a class if the clone is expanded.

clone_size,v_call,d_call,j_call,cdr3_aa,cdr3_nt
.,TRBV5-1,TRBD1,TRBJ1-2,CASSPPMTGSAYGYTF,TGCGCCAGCAGCCCGCCCATGACAGGGTCGGCCTATGGCTACACCTTC
.,TRBV29-1,TRBD1,TRBJ1-5,CSARQGDQPQHF,TGCAGCGCGCGACAGGGCGATCAGCCCCAGCATTTT
few,TRBV18,.,TRBJ1-1,CASSPIGQPVTEAFF,TGTGCCAGCTCACCCATAGGACAGCCGGTAACTGAAGCTTTCTTT
.,TRBV27,.,TRBJ2-7,CASSTVGGGALEQYF,TGTGCCAGCAGCACTGTCGGGGGTGGGGCCCTCGAGCAGTACTTC
.,TRBV2,.,TRBJ2-1,CASGIHEGEQFF,TGTGCCAGCGGGATCCATGAGGGTGAGCAGTTCTTC
.,TRBV4-2,.,TRBJ2-5,CASSQAPGTVQETQYF,TGTGCCAGCAGCCAGGCCCCCGGGACTGTTCAAGAGACCCAGTACTTC
.,TRBV10-3,TRBD1,TRBJ1-2,CAISDFPGQGVSSYTF,TGTGCCATCAGTGATTTCCCGGGACAGGGGGTTTCAAGCTACACCTTC
.,TRBV15,.,TRBJ2-1,CATSRDSGRNEQFF,TGTGCCACCAGCAGAGATTCGGGGAGGAATGAGCAGTTCTTC
.,TRBV10-2,TRBD2,TRBJ2-1,CASGLAGANEQFF,TGCGCCAGCGGACTAGCGGGAGCTAATGAGCAGTTCTTC
few,TRBV25-1,TRBD1,TRBJ2-3,CASSAAWTGGDTQYF,TGTGCCAGCAGTGCAGCCTGGACAGGGGGAGATACGCAGTATTTT
.,TRBV30,.,TRBJ2-1,CAWTRQALGNEQFF,TGTGCCTGGACTAGACAGGCCCTGGGCAATGAGCAGTTCTTC
.,TRBV7-3,.,TRBJ2-1,CASSLWPLVSGNLPSSYNEQFF,TGTGCCAGCAGCTTATGGCCCCTGGTTAGCGGTAACCTCCCCAGCTCCTACAATGAGCAGTTCTTC
.,TRBV27,.,TRBJ2-7,CASSSKGDKYEQYF,TGTGCCAGCAGTTCAAAGGGAGATAAGTACGAGCAGTACTTC
.,TRBV30,.,TRBJ2-3,CAWSVPRSWGGADTQYF,TGTGCCTGGAGTGTCCCCCGATCCTGGGGGGGCGCAGATACGCAGTATTTT
.,TRBV5-1,TRBD1,TRBJ2-1,CASSLVAGGWNEQFF,TGCGCCAGCAGCTTGGTGGCAGGGGGTTGGAATGAGCAGTTCTTC
.,TRBV28,TRBD1,TRBJ2-7,CASSFPGTGAYEQYF,TGTGCCAGCAGTTTTCCCGGGACAGGAGCTTACGAGCAGTACTTC
.,TRBV11-2,.,TRBJ2-2,CASSLAFTGELFF,TGTGCCAGCAGCTTAGCGTTCACCGGGGAGCTGTTTTTT
.,TRBV2,TRBD2,TRBJ2-7,CASNLLAGVEQYF,TGTGCCAGCAACCTGCTAGCGGGAGTCGAGCAGTACTTC
.,TRBV10-3,TRBD2,TRBJ2-7,CAISESSGGGPGEQYF,TGTGCCATCAGTGAGTCTTCTGGGGGGGGTCCGGGTGAGCAGTACTTC
.,TRBV18,.,TRBJ1-1,CASSPIMAPVMNTEAFF,TGTGCCAGCTCACCCATCATGGCCCCCGTAATGAACACTGAAGCTTTCTTT
.,TRBV7-2,.,TRBJ1-5,CASSPRGIRGNQPQHF,TGTGCCAGCAGCCCTCGAGGGATTAGGGGCAATCAGCCCCAGCATTTT
.,TRBV6-1,.,TRBJ1-1,CASRDSLGTEAFF,TGTGCCAGCAGAGACAGTCTGGGGACTGAAGCTTTCTTT
.,TRBV6-5,.,TRBJ2-2,CASGAGLTGELFF,TGTGCCAGCGGAGCAGGGCTCACCGGGGAGCTGTTTTTT
.,TRBV10-3,.,TRBJ1-1,CAIKTSEASNTEAFF,TGTGCCATCAAGACGTCAGAGGCGTCGAACACTGAAGCTTTCTTT
.,TRBV2,.,TRBJ1-2,CASSDAGYGYTF,TGTGCCAGCAGTGACGCGGGGTATGGCTACACCTTC
.,TRBV28,.,TRBJ2-5,CASSLWFRGPVGETQYF,TGTGCCAGCAGTTTATGGTTCAGGGGACCGGTGGGGGAGACCCAGTACTTC
.,TRBV19,TRBD1,TRBJ1-6,CASSATQGVYSPLHF,TGTGCCAGTAGTGCGACCCAGGGGGTCTATTCACCCCTCCACTTT
.,TRBV18,.,TRBJ1-3,CASSPNRDPNTIYF,TGTGCCAGCTCACCCAACAGGGATCCGAACACCATATATTTT